Detailed here is one TCR beta chain. A second PCR, run for roughly 6 to 11 cycles, used a sample-barcoded 5' primer plus a J-beta primer mix. From the 5' RACE reads, TCRdb called clonotypes with MiXCR, one entry per CDR3 protein. The table has about 540,000 distinct CDR3 sequences, around 24% seen once. The data originate from a study of blood T cells in healthy people across ages. Germline V lookup: CDR1 WSHSY, CDR2 SAAADI. Trimming pared 7 bases from V and 0 bases from J, leaving 11 bases between. The CDR3 has 14 amino acids. The same sample was also studied in work on T cells of mothers and their children.

Sequenced: blood. The chain joins TRBV10-2 to TRBJ2-3; perhaps TRBD2 as D (5 bases). The source of this sequence is a boy younger than 18 in good health. CDR3 nucleotide sequence: TGCGCCAGCAATCTGGGAGCTAGCACAGATACGCAGTATTTT. Its protein product is CASNLGASTDTQYF.